The sequence of this T cell receptor beta chain was determined in a study of T cells in Graves' hyperthyroidism and ophthalmopathy. For the study at large: Peripheral blood sampling occurred at initial diagnosis, before any treatment. Study-wide points: Blood held most thyroid clonotypes expanded above 0.001 frequency.

This sample holds PBMCs from 10 ml fresh peripheral blood. This clonotype was detected only a few times. Its antigen is not known. Germline CDR1 and CDR2: DFQATT and SNEGSKA (reference sequence). J gave up 2 bases and V 3 bases, and 12 bases lay outside the gene matches. The CDR3 is made up of 16 amino acids. Researchers took RNA transcripts and amplified the TCR beta CDR3 regions from them. The TCR CDR3 first-round RT-PCR relied on the HTBI primer set. TCRdb reprocessed the multiplex PCR reads via MiXCR and lists one record per CDR3 protein. The data show some 500,000 distinct CDR3 sequences, around a quarter seen once.

The sequenced material came from blood. The clonotype was recovered from a woman in her thirties with Graves' ophthalmopathy. J is TRBJ2-5 and V is TRBV20-1, with 7 positions matching TRBD1. The CDR3 loop is CSASSSPGTAQETQYF. CDR3 coding DNA: TGCAGTGCTAGCTCCTCCCCCGGGACAGCACAAGAGACCCAGTACTTC.